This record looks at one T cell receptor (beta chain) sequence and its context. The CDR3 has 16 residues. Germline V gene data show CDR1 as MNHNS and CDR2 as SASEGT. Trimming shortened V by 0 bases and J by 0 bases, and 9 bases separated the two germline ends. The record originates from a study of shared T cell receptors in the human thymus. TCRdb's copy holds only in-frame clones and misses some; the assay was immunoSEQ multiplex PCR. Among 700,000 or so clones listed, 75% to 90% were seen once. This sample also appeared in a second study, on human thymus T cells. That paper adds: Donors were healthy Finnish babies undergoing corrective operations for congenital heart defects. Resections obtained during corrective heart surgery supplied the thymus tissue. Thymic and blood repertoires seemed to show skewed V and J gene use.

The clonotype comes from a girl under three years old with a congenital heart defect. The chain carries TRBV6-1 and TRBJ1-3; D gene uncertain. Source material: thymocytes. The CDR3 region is CASSEAETSSGNTIYF. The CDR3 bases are TGTGCCAGCAGTGAAGCGGAGACCAGCTCTGGAAACACCATATATTTT.